The sequence of this T cell receptor (beta chain) was determined in a study of blood T cell repertoires in COVID-19. Repertoires were generated with immunoSEQ multiplex PCR, while TCRdb's copy carries only in-frame clones and drops some. This sample has some 180,000 clones, with 78% found just once. V lost 5 bases, J lost 0 bases, and 14 bases lay in between. The CDR3 spans 15 residues. Germline values: CDR1 SGHTA, CDR2 FQGNSA. Material for sequencing was peripheral blood. The V gene is TRBV7-2, the J gene TRBJ2-7; no firm D call. The TCR originated in an elderly woman with active or convalescent COVID-19. In DNA form, the CDR3 reads TGTGCCAGCAGCGAGGTATACGGAAGCTCCTACGAGCAGTACTTC. Its protein is CASSEVYGSSYEQYF.